The 10 T cell receptor beta chains below all came from one sample that was sequenced in a study of shared clonotypes between healthy human individuals. TCRdb's copy holds only in-frame clones and misses some; the assay was immunoSEQ multiplex PCR. Altogether approximately 530,000 clones are present, around 95% being singletons, with the ten largest covering around 0.066%. Sequenced: naive CD4+ T cells sorted from blood. Specified subset: CD45RA+ positively selected. These receptors were taken from a woman in her 30s in good health.

The J gene is TRBJ2-7, the V gene TRBV28; 14 bases are shared with TRBD2. The ends lost 5 bases at V and 1 base at J; junction bases unmatched: 1. The CDR3 is made up of 15 amino acids. Germline V gene sequence: CDR1 MDHEN, CDR2 SYDVKM. Written as DNA, the CDR3 is TGTGCCAGCAGTGGACTAGCGGGAGGATCCTACGAGCAGTACTTC. This codes for CASSGLAGGSYEQYF. The variable domain in full, completed from reference TRBV28 and TRBJ2-7, reads DVKVTQSSRYLVKRTGEKVFLECVQDMDHENMFWYRQDPGLGLRLIYFSYDVKMKEKGDIPEGYSVSREKKERFSLILESASTNQTSMYLCASSGLAGGSYEQYFGPGTRLTVT.

In its sample, this clone was seen once. The chain is built from TRBV28 and TRBJ1-2, with a possible D match to TRBD1 (6 bases). V was cut by 7 bases and J by 3 bases, with 18 bases left in between. Per germline, CDR1 MDHEN and CDR2 SYDVKM. CDR3 length: 15 residues. CDR3 amino acids: CASNRPGAVDYGYTF. The DNA of the CDR3 is TGTGCCAGCAATCGTCCGGGGGCGGTGGACTATGGCTACACCTTC.

The J gene is TRBJ1-5, the V gene TRBV6-6; no reliable D call. The V gene's germline CDR1 is MNHNY and CDR2 SVGAGI (reference sequence). V lost 0 bases and J 3 bases, leaving 6 bases between the germline ends. The CDR3 spans 14 residues. The CDR3 loop reads CASSYSTVNQPQHF. CDR3 DNA sequence: TGTGCCAGCAGTTACTCAACGGTCAATCAGCCCCAGCATTTT.

The chain combines TRBV27 with TRBJ1-6; D gene uncertain. Germline lookup yields CDR1 MNHEY and CDR2 SMNVEV (reference sequence). The CDR3 runs to 14 residues. Deletions cut 6 bases from V and 9 bases from J, with 15 bases between. In DNA form, the CDR3 reads TGTGCCAGCAGCCCTACCACGGGGATTTCACCCCTCCACTTT. Its protein is CASSPTTGISPLHF.

This sequence joins TRBV28 and TRBJ1-6; D remains unclear. The V end lost 6 bases, the J end lost 9 bases, and 15 bases lay between the germline ends. The germline V gene encodes CDR1 MDHEN and CDR2 SYDVKM. The CDR3 totals 14 residues. CDR3 residues: CASSSQTTGSPLHF. The CDR3, as DNA: TGTGCCAGCAGCTCCCAGACAACCGGTTCACCCCTCCACTTT.

J is TRBJ1-4 and V is TRBV7-6, with D possibly being TRBD1 (5 bases). In germline, CDR1 is SGHVS, CDR2 FNYEAQ. V was shortened by 5 bases and J by 2 bases, with 9 bases between the two germline ends. The CDR3 is 14 amino acids. DNA of the CDR3: TGTGCCAGCAGCAAGGGGACGACTAATGAAAAACTGTTTTTT. Translation gives CASSKGTTNEKLFF.

The chain is built from TRBV18 and TRBJ2-5; D call uncertain. With 3 bases removed from V and 3 bases from J, the gap between germline ends came to 8 bases. CDR1 is KGHSH, CDR2 LQKENI, per germline. CDR3 length: 13 amino acids. The CDR3 DNA reads as TGTGCCAGCTCACCTCTGGCGGAAGAGACCCAGTACTTC. It specifies CASSPLAEETQYF.

This chain joins TRBV28 and TRBJ2-1; 7 nucleotides line up with TRBD1. The germline V gene has CDR1 MDHEN and CDR2 SYDVKM. The CDR3 is 16 residues long. Losses at the gene ends were 4 bases for V and 5 bases for J; bases not matched to a gene: 11. Here the CDR3 reads CASSSQQGKAHNEQFF. The CDR3 DNA is TGTGCCAGCAGTTCACAACAGGGGAAGGCCCACAATGAGCAGTTCTTC.

The chain employs TRBV18 and TRBJ2-5; D remains unclear. V dropped 8 bases and J dropped 0 bases, with 4 bases sitting between them. The CDR3 runs 11 residues. CDR1 and CDR2 from the germline V gene are KGHSH and LQKENI. CDR3 sequence (DNA): TGTGCCAGCCGAAACCAAGAGACCCAGTACTTC. This gives the protein CASRNQETQYF.

The J gene is TRBJ1-6, the V gene TRBV28, with TRBD1 as a possible D gene (6 bases). This CDR3 has 15 amino acids. CDR1 is MDHEN, CDR2 SYDVKM, per germline. Trimming removed 5 bases from V and 7 bases from J, with 15 bases in between. CDR3: CASSGAGTPNSPLHF. CDR3 coding DNA: TGTGCCAGCAGTGGGGCCGGGACACCAAATTCACCCCTCCACTTT.